These 24 T cell receptor beta chains came from one sample sequenced in a study of blood T cell repertoires in COVID-19. TCRdb's copy holds only in-frame clones and misses some; the assay was immunoSEQ multiplex PCR. This table has 450,000 or so clones, 70% to 90% appearing once. Input material: peripheral blood. The receptors stem from a man aged 18 to 30 with COVID-19, enrolled during active disease.

The rearrangement uses TRBV12-3 or TRBV12-4 and TRBJ1-2; possible D gene TRBD1, 5 bases. V shed 5 bases and J shed 8 bases, with 15 bases lying between them. The CDR3 loop spans 13 amino acids. DNA for the CDR3: TGTGCCAGCAGTGCACAACAGGCCCTGGGCTACACCTTC. Its protein product is CASSAQQALGYTF.

The chain recombines TRBV3-1 (or the pseudogene TRBV3-2) with TRBJ2-7, with D possibly TRBD1 on 5 matching bases. The V and J ends lost 0 bases and 0 bases respectively, with 9 bases between them. The CDR3 runs to 15 residues. The V gene's germline CDR1 is LGHDT and CDR2 YNNKEL (reference sequence). The CDR3 loop is CASSQEQASSYEQYF. The CDR3 DNA sequence: TGTGCCAGCAGCCAAGAACAGGCGAGCTCCTACGAGCAGTACTTC.

This clone came up a few times. The rearrangement links TRBV5-4 to TRBJ1-5; possible D gene TRBD1, 6 bases. This CDR3 is built from 15 residues. CDR1 is SGHNT, CDR2 YYREEE, per germline (reference sequence). V gave up 2 bases and J gave up 0 bases, with 9 bases separating them. CDR3 sequence reads: CASSLGGNSNQPQHF. The CDR3 nucleotides read TGTGCCAGCAGCTTAGGGGGAAATAGCAATCAGCCCCAGCATTTT.

V usage is TRBV19 and J usage is TRBJ2-5; 15 bases line up with TRBD2. The length of the CDR3 is 17 residues. CDR1 LNHDA and CDR2 SQIVND come from the germline V gene (reference sequence). J lost 6 bases, V lost 5 bases, and 10 bases had no gene match. The CDR3 loop reads CASSHRGLAGGRKTQYF. The CDR3 nucleotides are TGTGCCAGTAGTCACCGGGGACTAGCGGGAGGCCGGAAGACCCAGTACTTC.

The table lists this clone with a count of one. The chain carries TRBV5-4 and TRBJ2-7; 14 bases fit TRBD2. Germline V gene data show CDR1 as SGHNT and CDR2 as YYREEE (reference sequence). Losses at the gene ends were 4 bases for V and 6 bases for J; bases not matched to a gene: 9. The CDR3 sequence is 16 residues long. CDR3 sequence (DNA): TGTGCCAGCAGCCCCGGGACTAGCGGGAGCTTCTCCGAGCAGTACTTC. Translating gives CASSPGTSGSFSEQYF.

The chain employs TRBV6-5 and TRBJ1-1, with a tentative D call TRBD1 (5 bases). Looked up from germline, CDR1 is MNHEY and CDR2 is SVGAGI. The V end was cut by 5 bases, the J end by 1 base, with 11 bases between. The CDR3 length is 14 residues. The CDR3 DNA reads TGTGCCAGCAGTCCCGGGACTGGGAACACTGAAGCTTTCTTT. Amino acids: CASSPGTGNTEAFF.

The gene calls are TRBV7-2 and TRBJ2-5, with D perhaps TRBD2 (5 bases). The CDR3 contains 14 residues. The V gene lost 1 base and the J gene lost 5 bases, with 11 bases spanning the gap. Germline CDR1 SGHTA, CDR2 FQGNSA. The CDR3 nucleotides read TGTGCCAGCAGCTTAGAGCGGCTGGGGGAGACCCAGTACTTC. Translation gives CASSLERLGETQYF.

This chain connects TRBV13 to TRBJ2-7; possibly TRBD1 for D (5 bases). The length of the CDR3 is 12 residues. Germline V gene data show CDR1 as PRHDT and CDR2 as FYEKMQ (reference sequence). V dropped 3 bases and J dropped 7 bases, with 10 bases sitting between them. In DNA, the CDR3 is TGTGCCAGCAGCTTGGGGCCAAGGGAGCAGTACTTC. It yields the protein CASSLGPREQYF.

The rearrangement joins TRBV9 to TRBJ1-4; maybe TRBD1 (5 bases). Trimming pared 4 bases from V and 9 bases from J, leaving 13 bases between. This CDR3 is built from 13 residues. CDR1 and CDR2 (germline): SGDLS, YYNGEE. CDR3 sequence (DNA): TGTGCCAGCAGCCCCATTACAGGTCAAAAACTGTTTTTT. This gives the protein CASSPITGQKLFF.

The V call is TRBV6-7, the J call TRBJ1-2, with TRBD1 identical over 9 bases. TRBV6-7 is annotated as an ORF whose role is uncertain. J lost 8 bases, V lost 2 bases, and 6 bases had no gene match. The length of the CDR3 is 14 residues. For the CDR3, the DNA is TGTGCCAGCAGTTACGGGACAGGGAAGAACGGCTACACCTTC. This encodes CASSYGTGKNGYTF.

The chain carries TRBV5-1 and TRBJ2-7; 7 nucleotides line up with TRBD2. The CDR3 is 14 residues long. The V and J ends lost 2 bases and 2 bases, in that order; junction bases with no gene match: 4. Per germline, CDR1 SGHRS and CDR2 YFSETQ. The CDR3 DNA sequence: TGCGCCAGCAGCTTTAGCGGGTCCACCTACGAGCAGTACTTC. Amino acid sequence: CASSFSGSTYEQYF.

The genes are TRBV4-1 and TRBJ1-1; D unresolved. The germline CDR1 and CDR2 sequences are MGHRA and YSYEKL. The V and J ends lost 1 base and 0 bases respectively, with 9 bases between them. This CDR3 is 15 amino acids long. The CDR3 here is CASSQGGGMNTEAFF. CDR3 in DNA: TGCGCCAGCAGCCAAGGGGGAGGCATGAACACTGAAGCTTTCTTT.

V and J are TRBV6-6 and TRBJ2-7; TRBD1 aligns across 8 bases. CDR3 length equals 16 residues. Germline V gene lookup returns CDR1 MNHNY and CDR2 SVGAGI (reference sequence). Unmatched junction bases numbered 10, after V lost 2 bases and J lost 4 bases. The CDR3 bases are TGTGCCAGCAGTTACGGAAGTGAGACAGGGGTGTACGAGCAGTACTTC. This sequence encodes CASSYGSETGVYEQYF.

V is TRBV21-1 and J is TRBJ2-2; TRBD1 reflects the table's D call only, with no check against the DNA. TRBV21-1 is flagged as a pseudogene. The CDR3 is 18 residues long. CDR3 DNA sequence: TGTGCCAGCAGCAAATGGGGGCCTAACGACAAGAACACCGGGGAGCTGTTTTTT. Its protein product is CASSKWGPNDKNTGELFF.

This chain joins TRBV7-9 and TRBJ1-3, with D possibly being TRBD1 (6 bases). In germline, CDR1 is SEHNR, CDR2 FQNEAQ (reference sequence). The V gene lost 5 bases and the J gene lost 3 bases, with 17 bases spanning the gap. This CDR3 region has 16 residues. CDR3: CASSDTGSLRGNTIYF. CDR3 nucleotide sequence: TGTGCCAGCAGCGACACAGGGAGTCTGCGTGGAAACACCATATATTTT.

The chain employs TRBV5-4 and TRBJ2-1; 7 bases line up with TRBD1. CDR3 length: 16 amino acids. The junction had 9 bases not matched to a gene; V was cut back by 2 bases and J by 4 bases. Germline V CDR1 and CDR2: SGHNT, YYREEE (reference sequence). The CDR3, as DNA: TGTGCCAGCAGCTTCCCCAAGACGGGACAGTACAATGAGCAGTTCTTC. It yields the protein CASSFPKTGQYNEQFF. Complete variable domain (other parts from reference TRBV5-4 and TRBJ2-1): ETGVTQSPTHLIKTRGQQVTLRCSSQSGHNTVSWYQQALGQGPQFIFQYYREEENGRGNFPPRFSGLQFPNYSSELNVNALELDDSALYLCASSFPKTGQYNEQFFGPGTRLTVL.

The chain uses TRBV15 and TRBJ1-1; D gene ambiguous. The ends were cut back, 8 bases at V and 0 bases at J, with 13 bases in the middle. The CDR3 spans 14 residues. From germline, CDR1 is LNHNV and CDR2 YYDKDF (reference sequence). The CDR3 sequence is CATQRRSMNTEAFF. The CDR3 DNA is TGTGCCACCCAGCGGAGATCGATGAACACTGAAGCTTTCTTT.

The V call is TRBV6-5, the J call TRBJ2-7; D unclear. V shed 7 bases and J shed 5 bases, with 12 bases lying between them. The length of the CDR3 is 12 residues. Germline V gene lookup returns CDR1 MNHEY and CDR2 SVGAGI. CDR3 region: CASNARSNEQYF. CDR3 nucleotides: TGTGCCAGCAATGCCCGCAGTAACGAGCAGTACTTC.

The chain combines TRBV9 with TRBJ2-7; 8 bases fit TRBD2. CDR3 size: 14 residues. Germline V gives CDR1 SGDLS, CDR2 YYNGEE. V trimming: 0 bases; J trimming: 6 bases; junction bases outside the gene matches: 5. For the CDR3, the DNA is TGTGCCAGCAGCGTAGGGGGTAGCGGGGCCGAGCAGTACTTC. Translation: CASSVGGSGAEQYF.

This rearrangement joins TRBV11-3 to TRBJ2-7, with 11 bases that match TRBD1. With V trimmed by 3 bases and J by 4 bases, 2 bases remained unmatched. Per germline, CDR1 SGHNT and CDR2 YENEEA. This CDR3 has 14 amino acids. In DNA form, the CDR3 reads TGTGCCAGCAGCTTTAGGGACAGGGGGTACGAGCAGTACTTC. Its translation is CASSFRDRGYEQYF.

V and J are TRBV29-1 and TRBJ2-3, with D possibly being TRBD2 (5 bases). The CDR3 length is 14 residues. V was cut by 5 bases and J by 3 bases, with 15 bases left in between. Germline V gene lookup returns CDR1 SQVTM and CDR2 ANQGSEA. The CDR3 reads CSVPRGSRTDTQYF. CDR3 nucleotides: TGCAGCGTTCCGCGAGGGAGTCGTACAGATACGCAGTATTTT.

The V call is TRBV18, the J call TRBJ1-2; possible D gene TRBD1, 6 bases. The ends were cut back, 3 bases at V and 4 bases at J, with 9 bases in the middle. The CDR3 runs 13 residues. Germline-derived CDR1 and CDR2 are KGHSH and LQKENI. The CDR3 here is CASSPDRTYGYTF. CDR3 in DNA: TGTGCCAGCTCACCCGACAGGACCTATGGCTACACCTTC.

This clone was detected once. The chain uses TRBV19 and TRBJ2-5, with D maybe TRBD2 (5 bases). Trimming removed 0 bases at V and 3 bases at J, with 11 bases between. The V gene's germline CDR1 is LNHDA and CDR2 SQIVND (reference sequence). The CDR3 is 15 residues long. CDR3 residues: CASSIDLGVEETQYF. Here the CDR3 DNA reads TGTGCCAGTAGTATAGATCTCGGGGTGGAAGAGACCCAGTACTTC. Full variable domain (rest looked up from reference TRBV19 and TRBJ2-5): DGGITQSPKYLFRKEGQNVTLSCEQNLNHDAMYWYRQDPGQGLRLIYYSQIVNDFQKGDIAEGYSVSREKKESFPLTVTSAQKNPTAFYLCASSIDLGVEETQYFGPGTRLLVL.

The chain carries TRBV10-1 and TRBJ2-1; 9 positions agree with TRBD2. This CDR3 has 15 amino acids. Trimming removed 3 bases from V and 4 bases from J; junction bases left unmatched: 4. Per the germline V gene, CDR1 is WNHNN and CDR2 is SYGVQD (reference sequence). The CDR3 bases are TGCGCCAGCAGTGACGCAGCGGGGGGTTACAATGAGCAGTTCTTC. Its protein is CASSDAAGGYNEQFF.